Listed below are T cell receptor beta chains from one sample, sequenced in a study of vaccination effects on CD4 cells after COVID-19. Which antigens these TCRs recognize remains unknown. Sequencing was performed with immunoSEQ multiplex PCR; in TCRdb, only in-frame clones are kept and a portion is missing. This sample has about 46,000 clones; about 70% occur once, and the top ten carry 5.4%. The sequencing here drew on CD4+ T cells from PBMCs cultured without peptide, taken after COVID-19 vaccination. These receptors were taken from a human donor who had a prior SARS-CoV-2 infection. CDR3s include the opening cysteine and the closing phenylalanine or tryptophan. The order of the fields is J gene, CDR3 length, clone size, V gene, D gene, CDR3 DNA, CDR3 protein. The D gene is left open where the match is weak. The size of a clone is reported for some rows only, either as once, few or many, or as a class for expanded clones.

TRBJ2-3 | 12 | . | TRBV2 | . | TGTGCCAGCAGTGGTAGCACAGATACGCAGTATTTT | CASSGSTDTQYF
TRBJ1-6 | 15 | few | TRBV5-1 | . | TGCGCCAGCAGCTCAACTATAGGGCTGGGTTCACCCCTCCACTTT | CASSSTIGLGSPLHF
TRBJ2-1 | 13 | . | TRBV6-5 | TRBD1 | TGTGCCAGCGCGTCAGGGGGTTACAATGAGCAGTTCTTC | CASASGGYNEQFF
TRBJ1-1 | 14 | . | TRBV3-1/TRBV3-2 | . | TGTGCCAGCACCCCAGCTTTCGCTGGGACTGAAGCTTTCTTT | CASTPAFAGTEAFF
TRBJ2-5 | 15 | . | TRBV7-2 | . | TGTGCCAGCAGCTTAGGTGGGGTGGATTGGGAGACCCAGTACTTC | CASSLGGVDWETQYF
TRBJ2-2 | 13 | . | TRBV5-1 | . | TGCGCCAGCAGCTTTCTTGATACCGGGGAGCTGTTTTTT | CASSFLDTGELFF
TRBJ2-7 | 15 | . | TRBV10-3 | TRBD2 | TGTGCCACCGCGGGGGGGACGGCGACATCCTACGAGCAGTACTTC | CATAGGTATSYEQYF
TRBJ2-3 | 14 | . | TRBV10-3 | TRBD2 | TGTGCCACCACCGGGACTAGCTCCCCAGATACGCAGTATTTT | CATTGTSSPDTQYF
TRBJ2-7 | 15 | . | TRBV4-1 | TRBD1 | TGCGCCAGCAGCCAACATCAGGGGGACCCCTACGAGCAGTACTTC | CASSQHQGDPYEQYF
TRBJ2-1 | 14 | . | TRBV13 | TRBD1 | TGTGCCAGCAGCGGTCAAACAGGGGACAATGAGCAGTTCTTC | CASSGQTGDNEQFF
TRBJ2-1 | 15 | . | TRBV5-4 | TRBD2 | TGTGCCAGCAGCCCTGGACTAGCGGGGGGGCCTGAGCAGTTCTTC | CASSPGLAGGPEQFF
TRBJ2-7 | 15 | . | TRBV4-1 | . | TGCGCCAGCAGCCAGTTCAGCCCTCCCCCCTACGAGCAGTACTTC | CASSQFSPPPYEQYF
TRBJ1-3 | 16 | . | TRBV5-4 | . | TGTGCCAGCAGCTTGGCCTCGTCAGGTTCCGGAAACACCATATATTTT | CASSLASSGSGNTIYF
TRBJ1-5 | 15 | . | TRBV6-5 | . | TGTGCCAGCAGTTACTCGTCAGGGCTCGGTCAGCCCCAGCATTTT | CASSYSSGLGQPQHF
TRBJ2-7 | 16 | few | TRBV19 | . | TGTGCCAGTAGTATCGGTACTGGTGGGCAGGGAGGAGAGCAGTACTTC | CASSIGTGGQGGEQYF
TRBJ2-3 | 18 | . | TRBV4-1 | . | TGCGCCAGCAGCCAAGATCTCTGGGGGAGCGGGAGCACAGATACGCAGTATTTT | CASSQDLWGSGSTDTQYF
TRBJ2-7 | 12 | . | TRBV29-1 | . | TGCAGCGTTGTGGATGTCCCCTACGAGCAGTACTTC | CSVVDVPYEQYF
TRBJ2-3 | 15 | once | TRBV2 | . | TGTGCCAGCAGTGAATGGCTCCCGGGCACAGATACGCAGTATTTT | CASSEWLPGTDTQYF
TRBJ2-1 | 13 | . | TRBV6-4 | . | TGTGCCAGCAGTTACGGACTGAATAATGAGCAGTTCTTC | CASSYGLNNEQFF
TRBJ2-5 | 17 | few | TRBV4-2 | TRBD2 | TGTGCCAGCAGCCACCCGGTCGGGACTAGCGGGACGGAGACCCAGTACTTC | CASSHPVGTSGTETQYF
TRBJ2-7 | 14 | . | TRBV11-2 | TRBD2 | TGTGCCAGCCGGAAAGCGGGGGGGCCGGTCGAGCAGTACTTC | CASRKAGGPVEQYF
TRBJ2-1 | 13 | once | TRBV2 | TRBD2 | TGTGCCAGCTCCGGGACTAGGACCGGTGAGCAGTTCTTC | CASSGTRTGEQFF
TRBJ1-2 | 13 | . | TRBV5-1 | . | TGCGCCAGCAGCTTGACAGTGGAAGGTGGCTACACCTTC | CASSLTVEGGYTF
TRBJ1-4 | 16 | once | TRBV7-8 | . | TGTGCCAGCAGCCGTAATCACGGGGATTATAATGAAAAACTGTTTTTT | CASSRNHGDYNEKLFF
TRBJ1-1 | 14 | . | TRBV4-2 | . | TGTGCCAGCAGCCAGGGTGAACAGAGCACTGAAGCTTTCTTT | CASSQGEQSTEAFF
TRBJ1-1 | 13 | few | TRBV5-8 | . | TGTGCCAGCAGCTTGAATCGCAACACTGAAGCTTTCTTT | CASSLNRNTEAFF
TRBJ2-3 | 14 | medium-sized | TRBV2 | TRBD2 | TGTGCCAGCAGTACTAGCGGGGGGGCAGATACGCAGTATTTT | CASSTSGGADTQYF
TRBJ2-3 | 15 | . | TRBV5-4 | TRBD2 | TGTGCCAGCAGCTTGGTGGCGGGAGTTTCGGATACGCAGTATTTT | CASSLVAGVSDTQYF
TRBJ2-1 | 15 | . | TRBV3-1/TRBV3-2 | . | TGTGCCAGCAGCCACGAGACTAGGTTGTTCAATGAGCAGTTCTTC | CASSHETRLFNEQFF
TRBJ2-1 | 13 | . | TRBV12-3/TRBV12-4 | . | TGTGCCAGCAGTTCTTTTAGCGACAATGAGCAGTTCTTC | CASSSFSDNEQFF
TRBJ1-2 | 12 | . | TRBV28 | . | TGTGCCAGCAGTTTAAAGGCCGGTGGCTACACCTTC | CASSLKAGGYTF
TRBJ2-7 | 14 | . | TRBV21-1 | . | TGTGCCAGCAGCTTTTTAAGGGGCGGCCACGAGCAGTACTTC | CASSFLRGGHEQYF
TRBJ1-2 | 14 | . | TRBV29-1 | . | TGCAGCGTTGGTATGGGGTCGGTGAACTATGGCTACACCTTC | CSVGMGSVNYGYTF
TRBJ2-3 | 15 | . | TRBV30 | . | TGTGCCTGGACCCATAAGGACAGAGACACAGATACGCAGTATTTT | CAWTHKDRDTDTQYF
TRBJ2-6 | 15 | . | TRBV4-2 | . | TGTGCCAGCAGCCAAGCGGGCACCGGGGCCAACGTCCTGACTTTC | CASSQAGTGANVLTF
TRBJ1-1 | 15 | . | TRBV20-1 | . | TGCAGTGCTAGTCTCCCAGGGTTCCCCAGCACTGAAGCTTTCTTT | CSASLPGFPSTEAFF
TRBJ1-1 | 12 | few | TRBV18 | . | TGTGCCAGCTCACACGGGGACACTGAAGCTTTCTTT | CASSHGDTEAFF
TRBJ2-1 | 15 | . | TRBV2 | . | TGTGCCAGCAGCTTTGTAGGACAGATATACAATGAGCAGTTCTTC | CASSFVGQIYNEQFF
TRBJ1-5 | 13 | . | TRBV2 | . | TGTGCCAGCAGTGAAACAAGGGAACAGCCCCAGCATTTT | CASSETREQPQHF
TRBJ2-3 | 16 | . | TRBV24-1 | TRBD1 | TGTGCCACCAGTGACCATAAAACAGGGGGGATAGATACGCAGTATTTT | CATSDHKTGGIDTQYF